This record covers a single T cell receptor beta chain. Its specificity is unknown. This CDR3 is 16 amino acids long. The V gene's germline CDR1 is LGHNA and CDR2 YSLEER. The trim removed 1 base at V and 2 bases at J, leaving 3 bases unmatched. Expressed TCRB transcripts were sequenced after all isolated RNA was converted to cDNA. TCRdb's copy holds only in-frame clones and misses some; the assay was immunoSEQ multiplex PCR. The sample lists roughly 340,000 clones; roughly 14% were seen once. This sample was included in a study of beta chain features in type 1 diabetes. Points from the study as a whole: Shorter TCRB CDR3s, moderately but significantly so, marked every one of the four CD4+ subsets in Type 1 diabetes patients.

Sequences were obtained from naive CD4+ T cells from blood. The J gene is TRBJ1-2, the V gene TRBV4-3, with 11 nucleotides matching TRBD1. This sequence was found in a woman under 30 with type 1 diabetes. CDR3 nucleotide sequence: TGCGCCAGCAGCCAAGGACGGGACAGGGGGAACTATGGCTACACCTTC. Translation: CASSQGRDRGNYGYTF.